The rows below give T cell receptor beta chains drawn from one sample of a study of T cell repertoires in cytomegalovirus infection. Each CDR3 protein gets one entry after TCRdb re-called the reads with MiXCR. The table includes about 360,000 distinct CDR3 sequences, approximately 18% detected once. The specimen was PBMCs. Receptor source: a human donor in good health (CMV status not recorded). Some clones in this sample may be carry-over from other donors' samples. Both conserved end residues are trimmed from each CDR3. Each record gives: V gene, D gene, CDR3 protein. D genes are given only for firm matches.

v_call: TRBV12-3/TRBV12-4; d_call: .; cdr3_aa: ASSSRYQPQH
v_call: TRBV18; d_call: .; cdr3_aa: ASSPRATYQETQY
v_call: TRBV2; d_call: .; cdr3_aa: ASSYDSVQETQY
v_call: TRBV27; d_call: .; cdr3_aa: ASSSNPPAGTDTQY
v_call: TRBV28; d_call: .; cdr3_aa: ASRRTLGSNQPQH
v_call: TRBV18; d_call: .; cdr3_aa: ASSPVTRGDGYT
v_call: TRBV7-9; d_call: .; cdr3_aa: ASSAPRSHSLNEQF
v_call: TRBV6-5; d_call: .; cdr3_aa: ASNKAGSSYEQY
v_call: TRBV15; d_call: .; cdr3_aa: ATSGWGAPGTDEQF
v_call: TRBV11-3; d_call: .; cdr3_aa: ASSHRGTYNEQF
v_call: TRBV2; d_call: .; cdr3_aa: ASGSGDLQETQY
v_call: TRBV7-2; d_call: .; cdr3_aa: ASSFAGSSYNEQF
v_call: TRBV20-1; d_call: TRBD1; cdr3_aa: SAKSGQGTGNTIY
v_call: TRBV18; d_call: TRBD2; cdr3_aa: ASSPGLAGPSTDTQY
v_call: TRBV20-1; d_call: TRBD1; cdr3_aa: SARDPTGPIYGYT
v_call: TRBV7-9; d_call: TRBD1; cdr3_aa: ASATSGRGTYEQY
v_call: TRBV7-2; d_call: .; cdr3_aa: ASAPNRMRPQY
v_call: TRBV27; d_call: .; cdr3_aa: ASSLSPGSTYEQY
v_call: TRBV11-2; d_call: .; cdr3_aa: ASTKTGRHTEAF
v_call: TRBV7-2; d_call: .; cdr3_aa: ASSRDGPNTEAF
v_call: TRBV7-8; d_call: .; cdr3_aa: ASSLGVGGRNSPLH
v_call: TRBV12-3/TRBV12-4; d_call: TRBD1; cdr3_aa: ASSFFGTGSEKLF
v_call: TRBV6-2/TRBV6-3; d_call: TRBD1; cdr3_aa: ASRKTGGTEAF
v_call: TRBV6-6; d_call: .; cdr3_aa: ASSSPWGAINEQF
v_call: TRBV13; d_call: .; cdr3_aa: ASSLLPVGASAGELF
v_call: TRBV6-2/TRBV6-3; d_call: .; cdr3_aa: ASNAGLYNEQF
v_call: TRBV10-3; d_call: .; cdr3_aa: AISESVQGNTEAF
v_call: TRBV20-1; d_call: .; cdr3_aa: SARGRRYQETQY
v_call: TRBV7-2; d_call: .; cdr3_aa: ASSLGGGREAF
v_call: TRBV28; d_call: TRBD2; cdr3_aa: ASTSGYEQY
v_call: TRBV2; d_call: TRBD2; cdr3_aa: ASSEAPLGGSSEQY
v_call: TRBV11-2; d_call: .; cdr3_aa: ASSFSGIRDTQY
v_call: TRBV4-2; d_call: .; cdr3_aa: ASSRGPGDGNTIY
v_call: TRBV28; d_call: .; cdr3_aa: ASSLTQGNYEQY
v_call: TRBV12-3/TRBV12-4; d_call: TRBD1; cdr3_aa: ASAPGTVGAQH
v_call: TRBV7-8; d_call: TRBD1; cdr3_aa: ASSPHPPGQGGTYEQF
v_call: TRBV10-3; d_call: .; cdr3_aa: AISEIPGPNTGELF
v_call: TRBV7-8; d_call: TRBD1; cdr3_aa: ASRGTVPNTGELF
v_call: TRBV7-6; d_call: TRBD1; cdr3_aa: ASSLAGGVGTEAF
v_call: TRBV12-3/TRBV12-4; d_call: TRBD1; cdr3_aa: ASSLVLGTAYTDTQY
v_call: TRBV2; d_call: .; cdr3_aa: ASSKEQLPYEKLF
v_call: TRBV10-3; d_call: .; cdr3_aa: AISENGESTEAF
v_call: TRBV19; d_call: .; cdr3_aa: ASSIRSSGPQH
v_call: TRBV7-2; d_call: .; cdr3_aa: ASSLAVGQYYGYT
v_call: TRBV10-3; d_call: .; cdr3_aa: AISREKETQY
v_call: TRBV18; d_call: .; cdr3_aa: ASSPGTLGQETQY
v_call: TRBV19; d_call: TRBD2; cdr3_aa: ASSILAAPYNEQF
v_call: TRBV7-6; d_call: TRBD1; cdr3_aa: ASSLLTGVNTGELF
v_call: TRBV10-2; d_call: TRBD2; cdr3_aa: ASSLGTSGPYNEQF
v_call: TRBV25-1; d_call: .; cdr3_aa: ASSEGPGSYEQY
v_call: TRBV7-2; d_call: TRBD2; cdr3_aa: ASSPRTSGVYNEQF
v_call: TRBV7-2; d_call: .; cdr3_aa: ASSPGPGRSTDTQY
v_call: TRBV6-6; d_call: .; cdr3_aa: ASSYDGRQETQY
v_call: TRBV4-2; d_call: TRBD2; cdr3_aa: ASSQEGTSGGDYNEQF
v_call: TRBV29-1; d_call: .; cdr3_aa: SVKTAGNTIY
v_call: TRBV7-2; d_call: TRBD1; cdr3_aa: ASSRDRVYEQY
v_call: TRBV7-9; d_call: .; cdr3_aa: ASSRAILGELF